The 17 T cell receptor beta chains given below trace back to one sample, sequenced in a study of cytomegalovirus exposure and HLA in healthy donors. In the PCR, 60 Vbeta and 13 Jbeta primers were used. This table comes from immunoSEQ multiplex PCR, and its TCRdb copy is limited to in-frame clones, with some not included. Of 150,000 or so clones in the sample, approximately 72% are singletons; the top ten hold around 2.3%. Sequencing used PBMCs. The receptors stem from a human donor in good health.

The CDR3 protein is CAISVRVRDYGYTF. In DNA form, the CDR3 reads TGTGCCATCAGTGTGAGGGTACGGGACTATGGCTACACCTTC. The chain employs TRBV10-3 and TRBJ1-2; no definite D call. CDR1 ENHRY and CDR2 SYGVKD come from the germline V gene. The CDR3 extends over 14 amino acids. Trimming stripped 4 bases from V and 3 bases from J, with 12 bases between.

This clone turned up a few times. The chain joins TRBV30 to TRBJ1-2; D is unresolved. The germline CDR1 and CDR2 sequences are GTSNPN and SVGIG (reference sequence). The V end lost 0 bases, the J end lost 3 bases, and 14 bases lay between the germline ends. CDR3 size: 15 residues. DNA for the CDR3: TGTGCCTGGAGTGTAAGGTCAAACGGGGACTATGGCTACACCTTC. Its translation: CAWSVRSNGDYGYTF. The complete variable domain, with remaining parts taken from reference TRBV30 and TRBJ1-2, reads SQTIHQWPATLVQPVGSPLSLECTVEGTSNPNLYWYRQAAGRGLQLLFYSVGIGQISSEVPQNLSASRPQDRQFILSSKKLLLSDSGFYLCAWSVRSNGDYGYTFGSGTRLTVV.

The CDR3 nucleotides read TGTGCCAGCAGCGCGAGCCCCCACAATGAGCAGTTCTTC. Encoded protein: CASSASPHNEQFF. The rearrangement joins TRBV9 to TRBJ2-1; D is undetermined. The CDR3 runs to 13 residues. Per germline, CDR1 SGDLS and CDR2 YYNGEE. The germline V and J ends were trimmed by 3 bases and 5 bases, with 9 bases remaining between them.

This chain links TRBV5-4 with TRBJ2-1, with 9 bases fitting TRBD2. The CDR3 extends over 17 amino acids. Germline CDR1 is SGHNT and CDR2 is YYREEE (reference sequence). The V and J ends lost 4 bases and 4 bases, in that order; junction bases with no gene match: 12. CDR3 DNA sequence: TGTGCCAGCAGCGACCCCCGGGGAGCGGGGGGTTACAATGAGCAGTTCTTC. This gives the protein CASSDPRGAGGYNEQFF.

The chain employs TRBV5-4 and TRBJ1-1; the D is unclear. The CDR3 is 13 residues long. V lost 3 bases and J lost 6, with 12 bases in between. In germline, CDR1 is SGHNT, CDR2 YYREEE (reference sequence). CDR3 sequence (DNA): TGTGCCAGCAGCTCGGAGCCTTCAGCTGAAGCTTTCTTT. It is translated as CASSSEPSAEAFF.

The chain uses TRBV28 and TRBJ2-4; possible D gene TRBD2, 5 bases. Per germline, CDR1 MDHEN and CDR2 SYDVKM. The CDR3 loop spans 16 amino acids. The V and J ends lost 2 bases and 0 bases respectively, with 11 bases between them. The CDR3 is CASSLQRTLAKNIQYF. CDR3 nucleotides: TGTGCCAGCAGTTTACAGCGGACCTTAGCCAAAAACATTCAGTACTTC.

The chain recombines TRBV27 with TRBJ1-1; D is uncertain. With 7 bases removed from V and 5 bases from J, the gap between germline ends came to 20 bases. CDR1 and CDR2 (germline): MNHEY, SMNVEV (reference sequence). This CDR3 has 15 amino acids. The CDR3 DNA is TGTGCCAGCAATCTTATAAATACAGCCCCGACTGAAGCTTTCTTT. It is translated as CASNLINTAPTEAFF.

The V gene is TRBV29-1, the J gene TRBJ1-1, with D maybe TRBD1 (6 bases). The CDR3 covers 13 residues. Per germline, CDR1 SQVTM and CDR2 ANQGSEA. The V gene lost 4 bases and the J gene lost 1 base, with 10 bases spanning the gap. The CDR3 loop is CSVVSQGNTEAFF. The CDR3 nucleotides are TGCAGCGTTGTTTCACAGGGGAACACTGAAGCTTTCTTT. Based on the CDR3 plus reference TRBV29-1 and TRBJ1-1, the full variable domain is SAVISQKPSRDICQRGTSLTIQCQVDSQVTMMFWYRQQPGQSLTLIATANQGSEATYESGFVIDKFPISRPNLTFSTLTVSNMSPEDSSIYLCSVVSQGNTEAFFGQGTRLTVV.

The V and J genes are TRBV19 and TRBJ1-4; 9 positions match TRBD1. Germline V gene sequence: CDR1 LNHDA, CDR2 SQIVND (reference sequence). The ends lost 7 bases at V and 7 bases at J; junction bases unmatched: 7. This CDR3 is 14 amino acids long. As DNA, the CDR3 is TGTGCCAGTAATCCACAGGGGGCCGGTGAAAAACTGTTTTTT. Residues: CASNPQGAGEKLFF.

The chain employs TRBV10-2 and TRBJ1-1; D gene uncertain. Germline V gives CDR1 WSHSY, CDR2 SAAADI. The V gene lost 2 bases and the J gene lost 0 bases, with 10 bases spanning the gap. This CDR3 has 15 residues. The CDR3 DNA reads as TGCGCCAGCAGTGAGATAATAGATATGAACACTGAAGCTTTCTTT. Translating it yields CASSEIIDMNTEAFF.

This sequence joins TRBV5-1 and TRBJ2-1; 7 bases are a match to TRBD2. CDR1 SGHRS and CDR2 YFSETQ come from the germline V gene. This CDR3 contains 15 residues. V lost 1 base to trimming and J lost 1 base; unmatched junction nucleotides: 2. CDR3 loop: CASSLSGGSYNEQFF. As DNA, the CDR3 is TGCGCCAGCAGCTTGTCGGGGGGTTCCTACAATGAGCAGTTCTTC.

The table lists this clone with a few counts. This chain uses TRBV6-6 with TRBJ1-1; weak D call: TRBD1 (6 bases). V lost 2 bases and J lost 1, with 11 bases in between. Germline V gene lookup returns CDR1 MNHNY and CDR2 SVGAGI (reference sequence). The CDR3 consists of 15 residues. CDR3 DNA: TGTGCCAGCAGTTACGGTAGGACAGCGAACACTGAAGCTTTCTTT. Its translation: CASSYGRTANTEAFF.

This rearrangement joins TRBV2 to TRBJ2-3, with TRBD2 matching over 11 bases. CDR3 length: 15 residues. CDR1 is SNHLY, CDR2 FYNNEI, per germline. The ends lost 8 bases at V and 1 base at J; junction bases unmatched: 5. The CDR3 DNA reads as TGTGCCAGCGATATGGGACTAGCGGGCACAGATACGCAGTATTTT. Its protein product is CASDMGLAGTDTQYF.

This clone was recorded once. The chain combines TRBV9 with TRBJ2-3; 14 bases agree with TRBD2. This CDR3 is 18 amino acids long. Per the germline V gene, CDR1 is SGDLS and CDR2 is YYNGEE. The trim removed 3 bases at V and 0 bases at J, leaving 6 bases unmatched. CDR3 DNA: TGTGCCAGCAGCGCGGGACTAGCGGGGGCCTATAGCACAGATACGCAGTATTTT. This encodes CASSAGLAGAYSTDTQYF. Full variable domain (missing parts from reference TRBV9 and TRBJ2-3): DSGVTQTPKHLITATGQRVTLRCSPRSGDLSVYWYQQSLDQGLQFLIQYYNGEERAKGNILERFSAQQFPDLHSELNLSSLELGDSALYFCASSAGLAGAYSTDTQYFGPGTRLTVL.

V gene TRBV19 combines with J gene TRBJ2-3; D not resolved. Germline V lookup: CDR1 LNHDA, CDR2 SQIVND (reference sequence). V was shortened by 3 bases and J by 1 base, with 20 bases between the two germline ends. The CDR3 is 18 amino acids. The CDR3 region has the DNA TGTGCCAGTAGTATTGGCCCCGGGTCTCTTCCCCGCACAGATACGCAGTATTTT. It codes for CASSIGPGSLPRTDTQYF. Using reference TRBV19 and TRBJ2-3 for the parts outside the CDR3, the full variable domain is DGGITQSPKYLFRKEGQNVTLSCEQNLNHDAMYWYRQDPGQGLRLIYYSQIVNDFQKGDIAEGYSVSREKKESFPLTVTSAQKNPTAFYLCASSIGPGSLPRTDTQYFGPGTRLTVL.

The gene calls are TRBV6-5 and TRBJ2-7, with D possibly matching TRBD1 (6 bases). Germline CDR1 MNHEY, CDR2 SVGAGI. V shed 2 bases and J shed 2 bases, with 10 bases lying between them. This CDR3 has 14 amino acids. This chain's CDR3 is CASSYTTGAYEQYF. CDR3 bases: TGTGCCAGCAGTTACACGACAGGAGCCTACGAGCAGTACTTC.

V and J are TRBV5-8 and TRBJ2-7, with 8 bases fitting TRBD2. V lost 3 bases to trimming and J lost 4 bases; unmatched junction nucleotides: 6. This CDR3 contains 14 residues. Germline V gene sequence: CDR1 SGHTS, CDR2 YDEGEE. CDR3 protein: CASSYLGGAYEQYF. For the CDR3, the DNA is TGTGCCAGCAGCTATCTCGGGGGGGCGTACGAGCAGTACTTC.